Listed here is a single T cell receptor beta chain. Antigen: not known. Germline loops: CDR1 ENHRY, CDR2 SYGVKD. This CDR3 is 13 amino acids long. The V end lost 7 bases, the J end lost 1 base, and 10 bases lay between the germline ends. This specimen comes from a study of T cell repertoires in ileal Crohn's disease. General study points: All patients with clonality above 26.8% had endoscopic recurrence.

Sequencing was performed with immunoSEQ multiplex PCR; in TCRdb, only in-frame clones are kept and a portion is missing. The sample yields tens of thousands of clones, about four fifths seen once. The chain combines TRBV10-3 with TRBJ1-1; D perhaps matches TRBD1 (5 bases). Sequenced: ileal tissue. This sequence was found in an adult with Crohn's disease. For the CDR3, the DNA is TGTGCCATCACTAGACAGCAGAACACTGAAGCTTTCTTT. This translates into CAITRQQNTEAFF.